The 24 T cell receptor beta chains presented below share a single source sample, sequenced in a study of OX40 agonist ivuxolimab in advanced cancers. Some clones are missing from TCRdb's copy, which holds only in-frame ones; the method was immunoSEQ multiplex PCR. The sample holds more than 40,000 clones, around 77% seen once. Sequenced here: CD4+ or CD8+ T cells sorted from blood, sampled in a trial of the OX40 agonist ivuxolimab. Source of these receptors: an adult with an advanced solid tumor such as melanoma, head and neck, liver or kidney cancer.

The chain links TRBV11-3 to TRBJ2-7; perhaps TRBD1 as D (6 bases). Looked up from germline, CDR1 is SGHNT and CDR2 is YENEEA. This CDR3 spans 16 amino acids. The V gene lost 5 bases and the J gene lost 1 base, with 18 bases spanning the gap. DNA of the CDR3: TGTGCCAGCAGCCCCGGAGCGGCAGGGGAGTCCTACGAGCAGTACTTC. As protein: CASSPGAAGESYEQYF.

The chain joins TRBV9 to TRBJ2-2; 11 nucleotides agree with TRBD2. The CDR3 totals 15 residues. V shed 0 bases and J 8 bases; nucleotides not matched to a gene: 3. Germline assignment: CDR1 SGDLS and CDR2 YYNGEE. This CDR3 reads CASSVGLAGFGELFF. The DNA of the CDR3 is TGTGCCAGCAGCGTAGGACTAGCGGGATTTGGGGAGCTGTTTTTT.

This clone has a single count. CDR3 bases: TGTGCCAGCAGTCTAGACAGGGCTGGCTACACCTTC. Amino acids: CASSLDRAGYTF. The V and J genes are TRBV28 and TRBJ1-2; 7 bases fit TRBD1. There are 12 residues in the CDR3. V shed 5 bases and J 7 bases; nucleotides not matched to a gene: 4. Looked up from germline, CDR1 is MDHEN and CDR2 is SYDVKM.

The rearrangement joins TRBV11-2 to TRBJ2-3; D is uncertain. Between the trimmed V and J ends, which lost 3 bases and 4 bases, there was a span of 8 bases. Germline CDR1 SGHAT, CDR2 FQNNGV. This CDR3 region has 13 residues. The CDR3: CASSFSHADTQYF. The CDR3, as DNA: TGTGCCAGCAGCTTCTCACACGCAGATACGCAGTATTTT.

V is TRBV6-1 and J is TRBJ1-5; D not certain. The CDR3 contains 14 residues. V was pared by 1 base and J by 4 bases, with 8 bases between. From germline, CDR1 is MNHNS and CDR2 SASEGT. CDR3: CASSEVKGNQPQHF. CDR3 DNA: TGTGCCAGCAGTGAAGTAAAGGGTAATCAGCCCCAGCATTTT.

This chain uses TRBV11-2 with TRBJ2-7; 9 nucleotides agree with TRBD1. J was trimmed by 4 bases and V by 1 base; bases with no gene match: 5. Germline CDR1 and CDR2: SGHAT and FQNNGV. CDR3 length: 15 amino acids. As DNA, the CDR3 is TGTGCCAGCAGCTTAGCCCCGGGACAGGGTTACGAGCAGTACTTC. Translated: CASSLAPGQGYEQYF.

CDR3 DNA: TGTGCCAGTAGTATAGTTGGGGTGAACGAGCAGTACTTC. Amino acid sequence: CASSIVGVNEQYF. V is TRBV19 and J is TRBJ2-7; D remains ambiguous. Germline loops: CDR1 LNHDA, CDR2 SQIVND (reference sequence). Trimming took 1 base from V and 5 from J, leaving 9 bases between them. This CDR3 contains 13 residues.

This rearrangement joins TRBV7-3 to TRBJ2-1; D ambiguous. Germline loops: CDR1 SGHTA, CDR2 FQGTGA. The CDR3 has 12 amino acids. Trimming left V 2 bases short and J 9 bases short, with 8 bases between. The DNA of the CDR3 is TGTGCCAGCAGCTTAGGTGCGAGTGAGCAGTTCTTC. Amino acid sequence: CASSLGASEQFF.

V usage is TRBV6-5 and J usage is TRBJ1-1; D ambiguous. The germline V gene encodes CDR1 MNHEY and CDR2 SVGAGI. With 7 bases removed from V and 6 bases from J, the gap between germline ends came to 18 bases. The length of the CDR3 is 14 residues. CDR3 residues: CASTPSRGRAEAFF. The CDR3 nucleotides are TGTGCCAGCACCCCCTCCCGTGGGAGGGCTGAAGCTTTCTTT.

The chain carries TRBV18 and TRBJ1-5, with 8 positions matching TRBD1. Germline V lookup: CDR1 KGHSH, CDR2 LQKENI. The CDR3 consists of 13 residues. Trimming cost V 8 bases and J 12 bases; bases outside gene matches: 12. CDR3 DNA: TGTGCCAGCGCCCGGACAGGGACAGGAGACCAGCATTTT. This gives the protein CASARTGTGDQHF.

The chain recombines TRBV28 with TRBJ1-5; no clear D gene. Per the germline V gene, CDR1 is MDHEN and CDR2 is SYDVKM. This CDR3 comprises 15 residues. Trimming stripped 8 bases from V and 3 bases from J, with 17 bases between. The CDR3 region is CASLSIGSSNQPQHF. In nucleotides, the CDR3 is TGTGCCAGCCTGTCCATCGGCAGCTCCAATCAGCCCCAGCATTTT.

The V gene is TRBV28, the J gene TRBJ1-2, with D uncertain. The CDR3 extends over 15 amino acids. The ends were cut back, 6 bases at V and 4 bases at J, with 18 bases in the middle. Germline V lookup: CDR1 MDHEN, CDR2 SYDVKM. The DNA of the CDR3 is TGTGCCAGCAGCACATCAGGAATGTGGAGCTATGGCTACACCTTC. Encoded protein: CASSTSGMWSYGYTF.

This sequence joins TRBV7-2 and TRBJ1-2, with D hard to call. Deletions cut 4 bases from V and 4 bases from J, with 13 bases between. This CDR3 is 14 amino acids long. Per the germline V gene, CDR1 is SGHTA and CDR2 is FQGNSA. This CDR3 reads CASSSTLTGYGYTF. The CDR3 nucleotides are TGTGCCAGCAGCTCAACTCTGACCGGCTATGGCTACACCTTC.

The chain couples TRBV4-1 to TRBJ1-5; D is ambiguous. The CDR3 runs 18 residues. Germline CDR1 and CDR2: MGHRA and YSYEKL. The germline V and J ends were trimmed by 1 base and 2 bases, with 18 bases remaining between them. Here the CDR3 reads CASSQVNLVGLGNQPQHF. The CDR3, as DNA: TGCGCCAGCAGCCAAGTGAACTTGGTTGGGCTGGGCAATCAGCCCCAGCATTTT.

The sample holds a few counts of this clone. Within the sample, other DNA sequences also encode this same CDR3. This chain links TRBV20-1 with TRBJ2-1; possibly TRBD1 for D (5 bases). The CDR3 consists of 11 residues. CDR1 is DFQATT and CDR2 is SNEGSKA in the germline V gene (reference sequence). V lost 3 bases, J lost 6 bases, and 6 bases lay in between. The CDR3 DNA is TGCAGTGCTAGCCAGGGCAATGAGCAGTTCTTC. Translation: CSASQGNEQFF.

V usage is TRBV6-5 and J usage is TRBJ1-3; 10 bases agree with TRBD1. From germline, CDR1 is MNHEY and CDR2 SVGAGI. Trimming removed 0 bases from V and 7 bases from J; junction bases left unmatched: 6. The CDR3 has 16 amino acids. CDR3 loop: CASSYSWDRGGNTIYF. The CDR3 DNA follows: TGTGCCAGCAGTTACTCTTGGGACAGGGGTGGCAACACCATATATTTT.

J is TRBJ2-2 and V is TRBV7-3, with a weak D call TRBD1 (5 bases). With 4 bases removed from V and 6 bases from J, the gap between germline ends came to 9 bases. Germline V gene sequence: CDR1 SGHTA, CDR2 FQGTGA. This CDR3 region has 13 residues. CDR3 region: CASSSGYAGELFF. CDR3 nucleotide sequence: TGTGCCAGCAGCTCAGGGTACGCCGGGGAGCTGTTTTTT.

The rearrangement uses TRBV28 and TRBJ1-2, with a tentative D call TRBD1 (6 bases). Trimming shortened V by 7 bases and J by 10 bases, and 16 bases separated the two germline ends. Germline-derived CDR1 and CDR2 are MDHEN and SYDVKM. The CDR3 runs 12 residues. The CDR3 reads CASTLGVGAYTF. The CDR3 DNA follows: TGTGCCAGCACTCTCGGGGTGGGGGCCTACACCTTC.

The chain links TRBV9 to TRBJ2-2; D ambiguous. The CDR3 totals 12 residues. V dropped 2 bases and J dropped 3 bases, with 2 bases sitting between them. Germline loops: CDR1 SGDLS, CDR2 YYNGEE. CDR3 residues: CASSVDTGELFF. DNA of the CDR3: TGTGCCAGCAGCGTGGACACCGGGGAGCTGTTTTTT.

The chain uses TRBV11-2 and TRBJ2-1; D is uncertain. Germline CDR1 is SGHAT and CDR2 is FQNNGV. This CDR3 is built from 14 residues. V lost 2 bases and J 9 bases, leaving 14 bases between the germline ends. This chain's CDR3 is CASSLSRSLIEQFF. CDR3 bases: TGTGCCAGCAGCTTAAGTAGGTCCCTAATTGAGCAGTTCTTC.

This sequence joins TRBV27 and TRBJ1-2, with D possibly being TRBD1 (6 bases). Trimming pared 5 bases from V and 6 bases from J, leaving 13 bases between. The CDR3 length is 13 residues. The germline gives CDR1 MNHEY, CDR2 SMNVEV (reference sequence). The CDR3 nucleotides are TGTGCCAGCAGTACCATCAGGGGTAATGGCTACACCTTC. Translating it yields CASSTIRGNGYTF.

This clone was observed a single time. This chain uses TRBV4-2 with TRBJ1-1; no clear D gene. The CDR3 extends over 16 amino acids. V lost 4 bases, J lost 2 bases, and 17 bases lay in between. Germline loops: CDR1 LGHNA, CDR2 YNFKEQ. The CDR3 region has the DNA TGTGCCAGCAGCCCCCGAGCGGGGTGGGTAAACACTGAAGCTTTCTTT. It translates to CASSPRAGWVNTEAFF.

The chain is built from TRBV19 and TRBJ1-5; D unclear. This CDR3 is built from 15 residues. Germline assignment: CDR1 LNHDA and CDR2 SQIVND (reference sequence). V shed 6 bases and J shed 2 bases, with 14 bases lying between them. In nucleotides, the CDR3 is TGTGCCAGTAGGCCACTCAGGTCCGGCAATCAGCCCCAGCATTTT. Its translation is CASRPLRSGNQPQHF.

This chain connects TRBV27 to TRBJ1-4, with 7 positions matching TRBD1. After removal of 6 bases from V and 8 bases from J, the junction contained 9 bases not matched to a gene. Germline lookup yields CDR1 MNHEY and CDR2 SMNVEV (reference sequence). The CDR3 is made up of 14 amino acids. The CDR3 reads CASSKTGFREKLFF. As DNA, the CDR3 is TGTGCCAGCAGCAAGACAGGGTTCAGGGAAAAACTGTTTTTT.